Listed here are 13 T cell receptor beta chains from one sample, sequenced in a study of early T cells in non-severe SARS-CoV-2 infection. TCRdb fed the 5' RACE reads into MiXCR, producing one record per CDR3 protein. This sample has tens of thousands of distinct CDR3 sequences; around a sixth occur once, and the top ten carry about 12%. Sequencing used whole blood. The receptors shown here come from an adult who was a healthcare worker with PCR-confirmed SARS-CoV-2 infection or an uninfected control (not recorded which).

The chain has TRBV7-2 and TRBJ2-2; D gene ambiguous. V shed 5 bases and J shed 3 bases, with 4 bases lying between them. Germline values: CDR1 SGHTA, CDR2 FQGNSA. The CDR3 is made up of 12 amino acids. The CDR3 protein is CASSTYTGELFF. In DNA form, the CDR3 reads TGTGCCAGCAGCACTTACACCGGGGAGCTGTTTTTT.

This clonotype has ten or more counts. The rearrangement joins TRBV19 to TRBJ1-2; maybe TRBD1 (6 bases). In germline, CDR1 is LNHDA, CDR2 SQIVND (reference sequence). V lost 7 bases, J lost 0 bases, and 18 bases lay in between. CDR3 length: 16 residues. The CDR3 DNA is TGTGCCAGTACAATGGACAGCCGTTCTCCTAACTATGGCTACACCTTC. It translates to CASTMDSRSPNYGYTF.

This clonotype was found many times. V and J are TRBV12-3 or TRBV12-4 and TRBJ2-1; TRBD2 matches at 11 bases. The CDR3 covers 17 residues. The V gene end was trimmed by 5 bases and the J gene end by 7 bases; junction bases not matched to a gene: 13. CDR3 in DNA: TGTGCCAGCAGTCGGATAGTTAGCGGGGGGGCGCTTAATGAGCAGTTCTTC. Its translation: CASSRIVSGGALNEQFF.

In this sample, this clonotype turned up a few times. J is TRBJ2-5 and V is TRBV4-1; a weak D match, TRBD2 (7 bases). Trimming cost V 2 bases and J 5 bases, with 12 bases left between them. The germline CDR1 and CDR2 sequences are MGHRA and YSYEKL. This CDR3 region has 14 residues. The DNA for the CDR3 is TGCGCCAGCAGCCAACGGGGGGCTGGGGAGACCCAGTACTTC. This gives the protein CASSQRGAGETQYF.

This clonotype has just a few counts. The genes are TRBV28 and TRBJ1-2; D uncertain. V was shortened by 6 bases and J by 8 bases, with 16 bases between the two germline ends. Germline CDR1 reads MDHEN; CDR2 reads SYDVKM. This CDR3 has 13 amino acids. CDR3 protein: CASSPNPHRGYTF. In DNA form, the CDR3 reads TGTGCCAGCAGCCCCAACCCCCATAGGGGCTACACCTTC.

This sequence joins TRBV7-3 and TRBJ1-1; TRBD1 matches at 7 bases. With V trimmed by 5 bases and J by 1 base, 7 bases remained unmatched. The CDR3 totals 15 residues. In germline, CDR1 is SGHTA, CDR2 FQGTGA. The CDR3: CASSRQGVGNTEAFF. The CDR3 DNA reads as TGTGCCAGCAGCCGGCAGGGGGTTGGGAACACTGAAGCTTTCTTT.

This clonotype has just a few counts. The chain couples TRBV27 to TRBJ1-1, with D perhaps matching TRBD1 (5 bases). The CDR3 totals 14 residues. Germline V lookup: CDR1 MNHEY, CDR2 SMNVEV (reference sequence). V lost 2 bases to trimming and J lost 3 bases, with 10 bases between them. The CDR3 nucleotides read TGTGCCAGCAGTTTACGGGGCCGCTACACTGAAGCTTTCTTT. It yields the protein CASSLRGRYTEAFF.

This clonotype was detected a few times. The chain recombines TRBV20-1 with TRBJ1-3; tentative D call: TRBD1 (6 bases). V was clipped by 7 bases and J by 0 bases, with 16 bases between them. Per germline, CDR1 DFQATT and CDR2 SNEGSKA (reference sequence). The CDR3 is 15 amino acids. The CDR3 reads CSGSPGHSSGNTIYF. CDR3 DNA: TGCAGTGGGAGCCCGGGACACAGCTCTGGAAACACCATATATTTT.

This clonotype has a handful of counts. The genes are TRBV11-2 and TRBJ2-7; possible D gene TRBD2, 5 bases. The V end was cut by 3 bases, the J end by 0 bases, with 9 bases between. The CDR3 is 14 residues long. CDR1 SGHAT and CDR2 FQNNGV come from the germline V gene. CDR3 sequence reads: CASSFEADSYEQYF. Here the CDR3 DNA reads TGTGCCAGCAGCTTCGAAGCGGACTCCTACGAGCAGTACTTC.

This clonotype has only a few counts. The rearrangement joins TRBV29-1 to TRBJ1-2; 9 nucleotides match TRBD1. The ends lost 7 bases at V and 4 bases at J; junction bases unmatched: 7. In germline, CDR1 is SQVTM, CDR2 ANQGSEA. The CDR3 contains 13 residues. For the CDR3, the DNA is TGCAGCGACGGACAGGGGCCTGGCTATGGCTACACCTTC. Translation gives CSDGQGPGYGYTF.

This clonotype has a count of ten or more. The chain combines TRBV2 with TRBJ2-1; possibly TRBD2 for D (6 bases). The CDR3 runs to 18 residues. The V end was cut by 5 bases, the J end by 6 bases, with 26 bases between. From germline, CDR1 is SNHLY and CDR2 FYNNEI. CDR3 nucleotides: TGTGCCAGCAGTTCACGTCCGGCCGGGACTGAGGCTAGCAATGAGCAGTTCTTC. Translated, it gives CASSSRPAGTEASNEQFF. Supplemented by reference TRBV2 and TRBJ2-1, the full variable domain reads EPEVTQTPSHQVTQMGQEVILRCVPISNHLYFYWYRQILGQKVEFLVSFYNNEISEKSEIFDDQFSVERPDGSNFTLKIRSTKLEDSAMYFCASSSRPAGTEASNEQFFGPGTRLTVL.

The genes are TRBV7-9 and TRBJ1-3, with 7 positions matching TRBD1. CDR3 size: 18 residues. CDR1 and CDR2 from the germline V gene are SEHNR and FQNEAQ (reference sequence). The V segment lost 1 base and the J segment 0 bases; nucleotides outside the gene matches: 9. The CDR3 coding sequence is TGTGCCAGCAGCTTAGACTTACTTGGGGACAGCTCTGGAAACACCATATATTTT. As protein: CASSLDLLGDSSGNTIYF.

This chain links TRBV19 with TRBJ2-5; D call uncertain. Germline loops: CDR1 LNHDA, CDR2 SQIVND (reference sequence). The germline V and J ends were trimmed by 7 bases and 5 bases, with 14 bases remaining between them. CDR3 length: 13 amino acids. The CDR3 bases are TGTGCCAGTAACCAGGCGCAGTCTGAGACCCAGTACTTC. It encodes CASNQAQSETQYF.